Below, one T cell receptor (beta chain) is given with its context. This sample was taken from a study of technical replicates of blood from a handful of donors. Germline V CDR1 and CDR2: LGHNA, YNFKEQ. Trimming removed 1 base at V and 0 bases at J, with 10 bases between. The CDR3 covers 15 residues. TCRdb's table, derived via immunoSEQ multiplex PCR, lists solely in-frame clones and lacks some. This table holds 62,000 or so clones, about 89% found once. Source material: PBMCs. This clonotype was obtained from a human donor in good health. Some clones in this sample may be carry-over from other donors' samples. The chain recombines TRBV4-2 with TRBJ2-7; TRBD2 is a possible D gene (6 bases). The CDR3 nucleotides are TGTGCCAGCAGCCAAGGCGGGACCGACTCCTACGAGCAGTACTTC. It yields the protein CASSQGGTDSYEQYF.